Below, 17 T cell receptor beta chains from the same sample are listed, as sequenced in a study of cytomegalovirus exposure and HLA in healthy donors. Using immunoSEQ multiplex PCR, the repertoire was profiled, and TCRdb retains in-frame clones only, with some absent. The repertoire holds roughly 140,000 clones, 91% seen once, with about 0.7% in the top ten. The specimen was PBMCs. These receptors all stem from a young man in good health and CMV-seronegative.

The V and J genes are TRBV28 and TRBJ2-1, with TRBD1 as a possible D gene (6 bases). CDR3 length: 14 amino acids. The V end lost 2 bases, the J end lost 2 bases, and 7 bases lay between the germline ends. From germline, CDR1 is MDHEN and CDR2 SYDVKM. In DNA form, the CDR3 reads TGTGCCAGCAGTTTAGGGGGCCCCTACAATGAGCAGTTCTTC. The encoded protein is CASSLGGPYNEQFF. The full variable domain, with the rest looked up from reference TRBV28 and TRBJ2-1, is DVKVTQSSRYLVKRTGEKVFLECVQDMDHENMFWYRQDPGLGLRLIYFSYDVKMKEKGDIPEGYSVSREKKERFSLILESASTNQTSMYLCASSLGGPYNEQFFGPGTRLTVL.

The chain joins TRBV18 to TRBJ2-3, with D tentatively TRBD1 (6 bases). Per the germline V gene, CDR1 is KGHSH and CDR2 is LQKENI. This CDR3 is built from 13 residues. Trimming pared 5 bases from V and 3 bases from J, leaving 9 bases between. CDR3 residues: CASSTRGTDTQYF. CDR3 DNA sequence: TGTGCCAGCTCAACCAGGGGAACAGATACGCAGTATTTT.

The chain links TRBV4-2 to TRBJ2-3; 12 nucleotides match TRBD2. The CDR3 extends over 17 amino acids. Trimming at V came to 5 bases and at J to 0 bases, leaving 6 bases not matched to a gene. The germline CDR1 and CDR2 sequences are LGHNA and YNFKEQ. Here the CDR3 DNA reads TGTGCCAGCAGCAGGACTAGCGGGGACCCTAGCACAGATACGCAGTATTTT. Amino acids: CASSRTSGDPSTDTQYF.

This chain uses TRBV18 with TRBJ2-1; no definite D call. The V end was cut by 3 bases, the J end by 13 bases, with 22 bases between. The CDR3 loop spans 15 amino acids. Germline CDR1 KGHSH, CDR2 LQKENI. In DNA form, the CDR3 reads TGTGCCAGCTCACCGGGCATTAGGTCATCATCGAATCAGTTCTTC. Protein: CASSPGIRSSSNQFF.

The chain is built from TRBV30 and TRBJ1-2; 7 bases are a match to TRBD1. V gave up 0 bases and J gave up 5 bases; unmatched junction bases: 15. The CDR3 runs to 17 residues. Germline V lookup: CDR1 GTSNPN, CDR2 SVGIG (reference sequence). CDR3 region: CAWSVGVQGTVSYGYTF. For the CDR3, the DNA is TGTGCCTGGAGTGTGGGGGTTCAGGGGACAGTTTCTTATGGCTACACCTTC.

The chain employs TRBV6-5 and TRBJ2-1; TRBD1 matches 9 bases. J was trimmed by 4 bases and V by 7 bases; bases with no gene match: 8. The CDR3 runs 15 residues. Per germline, CDR1 MNHEY and CDR2 SVGAGI. Here the CDR3 reads CASTSGTGLYNEQFF. CDR3 nucleotide sequence: TGTGCCAGCACCTCCGGGACAGGGTTATACAATGAGCAGTTCTTC.

The genes are TRBV5-6 and TRBJ2-1; 8 nucleotides agree with TRBD2. Germline loops: CDR1 SGHDT, CDR2 YYEEEE. This CDR3 comprises 14 residues. With V trimmed by 4 bases and J by 9 bases, 9 bases remained unmatched. The CDR3 DNA follows: TGTGCCAGCAGCGTGACAGCGGGAGCCGCTGAGCAGTTCTTC. The encoded protein is CASSVTAGAAEQFF.

CDR3 region: CASSLRTSGGNEQFF. Here the CDR3 DNA reads TGTGCCAGCAGCTTAAGGACTAGCGGGGGGAATGAGCAGTTCTTC. This chain uses TRBV5-4 with TRBJ2-1, with 14 bases fitting TRBD2. V trimming: 2 bases; J trimming: 7 bases; junction bases outside the gene matches: 2. Germline V gene lookup returns CDR1 SGHNT and CDR2 YYREEE (reference sequence). The length of the CDR3 is 15 residues.

The chain joins TRBV7-8 to TRBJ1-5; unclear D gene. Deletions cut 2 bases from V and 5 bases from J, with 13 bases between. The CDR3 consists of 15 residues. In germline, CDR1 is SGHVS, CDR2 FQNEAQ. The CDR3 loop reads CASSLLVTSDQPQHF. For the CDR3, the DNA is TGTGCCAGCAGCTTATTAGTCACTTCGGATCAGCCCCAGCATTTT.

This clone was counted once. This chain links TRBV18 with TRBJ2-5, with 11 bases aligning to TRBD1. CDR3 length: 15 amino acids. The V gene end was trimmed by 5 bases and the J gene end by 3 bases; junction bases not matched to a gene: 5. From germline, CDR1 is KGHSH and CDR2 LQKENI. In nucleotides, the CDR3 is TGTGCCAGCTCAAAGAGGACAGGGGGCGAAGAGACCCAGTACTTC. Translating gives CASSKRTGGEETQYF. The full variable domain, with the rest looked up from reference TRBV18 and TRBJ2-5, is NAGVMQNPRHLVRRRGQEARLRCSPMKGHSHVYWYRQLPEEGLKFMVYLQKENIIDESGMPKERFSAEFPKEGPSILRIQQVVRGDSAAYFCASSKRTGGEETQYFGPGTRLLVL.

This chain links TRBV18 with TRBJ1-2; 8 bases agree with TRBD1. Germline CDR1 is KGHSH and CDR2 is LQKENI. Germline trimming cut 2 bases from V and 7 bases from J; bases unmatched to any gene: 15. This CDR3 has 17 amino acids. This CDR3 reads CASSPYIPDRDTGGYTF. The DNA of the CDR3 is TGTGCCAGCTCACCATATATACCGGACAGGGACACGGGTGGCTACACCTTC.

The chain joins TRBV7-8 to TRBJ2-1, with D perhaps matching TRBD2 (6 bases). Germline-derived CDR1 and CDR2 are SGHVS and FQNEAQ. The CDR3 is 15 residues long. Trimming removed 5 bases at V and 1 base at J, with 12 bases between. CDR3 nucleotides: TGTGCCAGCAGCCCGGGAGAGGGGTCCTACAATGAGCAGTTCTTC. This encodes CASSPGEGSYNEQFF.

This chain connects TRBV5-1 to TRBJ2-1; TRBD1 might be the D (6 bases). CDR3 length: 16 amino acids. V lost 0 bases to trimming and J lost 8 bases, with 18 bases between them. CDR1 is SGHRS and CDR2 is YFSETQ in the germline V gene. The CDR3 DNA sequence: TGCGCCAGCAGCTTGGGAGACGGGCGAGAGGGGGATGAGCAGTTCTTC. Its protein product is CASSLGDGREGDEQFF. Full variable domain (outside the CDR3, taken from reference TRBV5-1 and TRBJ2-1): KAGVTQTPRYLIKTRGQQVTLSCSPISGHRSVSWYQQTPGQGLQFLFEYFSETQRNKGNFPGRFSGRQFSNSRSEMNVSTLELGDSALYLCASSLGDGREGDEQFFGPGTRLTVL.

V usage is TRBV30 and J usage is TRBJ1-1, with D unresolved. V lost 3 bases to trimming and J lost 0 bases, with 5 bases between them. Germline V lookup: CDR1 GTSNPN, CDR2 SVGIG (reference sequence). This CDR3 is 12 amino acids long. The CDR3 spells CAWSPVNTEAFF. The CDR3 bases are TGTGCCTGGAGCCCAGTGAACACTGAAGCTTTCTTT.

This clone has only one observation. The rearrangement uses TRBV2 and TRBJ2-5; D is perhaps TRBD2 (6 bases). The CDR3 runs 15 residues. Germline V gene data show CDR1 as SNHLY and CDR2 as FYNNEI. The ends were cut back, 6 bases at V and 2 bases at J, with 16 bases in the middle. CDR3 protein: CASSEADYLQETQYF. The CDR3 DNA is TGTGCCAGCAGCGAGGCGGACTACCTACAAGAGACCCAGTACTTC.

There are a few counts of this clone. Its ends do not fully match the called genes, so a read error is possible. This chain connects TRBV10-3 to TRBJ2-3; D gene ambiguous. Germline assignment: CDR1 ENHRY and CDR2 SYGVKD. This CDR3 is built from 16 residues. The CDR3 here is CAISEGVIRGTDTQYF. In DNA, the CDR3 is TGTGCCATCAGTGAGGGTGTGATCCGCGGCACGGATACGCAGTATTTT.

The genes are TRBV7-2 and TRBJ2-4; a weak D match, TRBD1 (5 bases). Germline lookup yields CDR1 SGHTA and CDR2 FQGNSA. The ends were cut back, 5 bases at V and 7 bases at J, with 12 bases in the middle. The CDR3 covers 13 residues. Written as DNA, the CDR3 is TGTGCCAGCAGCCAGGGCAGGGTGAACATTCAGTACTTC. Translated, it gives CASSQGRVNIQYF.